A selection of T cell receptor beta chains follows, all from one sample in a study of T cells in Graves' hyperthyroidism and ophthalmopathy. TCRdb redid the calling of the multiplex PCR reads with MiXCR, one entry per CDR3 protein. The table has around 720,000 distinct CDR3 sequences, just over 35% seen once. Sequenced input: blood. The receptors come from a woman in her thirties or forties with Graves' hyperthyroidism. Each CDR3 is given with its conserved first and last residue. The D gene is left open where the match is weak. Only part of the rows carry a size: once, few, many, or a class if the clone is expanded.

13	TRBV4-3	TRBD1	TRBJ1-2	NA	TGCGCCAGCAGCCAAGGACAGGGTGTCAGCTACACCTTC	CASSQGQGVSYTF
17	TRBV6-6	NA	TRBJ1-6	few	TGTGCCAGCAGTATCATATTCCGGACAGAGTATAATTCACCCCTCCACTTT	CASSIIFRTEYNSPLHF
13	TRBV25-1	NA	TRBJ1-6	NA	TGTGCCAGCAGTGAATACAGGGATTCACCCCTCCACTTT	CASSEYRDSPLHF
14	TRBV10-3	NA	TRBJ2-5	many	TGTGCCATCCGGAACAGGGAGGATGGAGAGACCCAGTACTTC	CAIRNREDGETQYF
17	TRBV6-5	NA	TRBJ1-3	few	TGTGCCAGCAGACAGACATTCAGTCGAGGGGGTGGAAACACCATATATTTT	CASRQTFSRGGGNTIYF
13	TRBV19	NA	TRBJ2-2	many	TGTGCCAGTAGAACGGACACGACCGGGGAGCTGTTTTTT	CASRTDTTGELFF
12	TRBV5-1	NA	TRBJ2-7	many	TGCGCCAGCAGCCAACAGGGAAACGAGCAGTACTTC	CASSQQGNEQYF
17	TRBV9	NA	TRBJ1-2	NA	TGTGCCAGCGGCAAACTCAAACACAGGGCAGGGCGTTGGGGCTACACCTTC	CASGKLKHRAGRWGYTF
13	TRBV12-3/TRBV12-4	TRBD1	TRBJ1-2	NA	TGTGCCAGCCAGTACAGGGGTGGGTTTGGCTACACCTTC	CASQYRGGFGYTF
15	TRBV11-1	NA	TRBJ2-2	NA	TGTGCCAGCAGCCCGGATGGGGGAAACACCGGGGAGCTGTTTTTT	CASSPDGGNTGELFF
10	TRBV2	NA	TRBJ2-1	few	TGTGCCAGCACGAGGATCGAGCAGTTCTTC	CASTRIEQFF
14	TRBV2	TRBD1	TRBJ1-4	many	TGTGCCAGCAGCGAAGACAGGGCCCTATTTGAACTGTTTTTT	CASSEDRALFELFF
15	TRBV6-5	NA	TRBJ1-2	NA	TGTGCCAGCAGTGACTCTGGGGGTTCCGTTGATGGCTACACCTTC	CASSDSGGSVDGYTF
13	TRBV29-1	NA	TRBJ1-2	few	TGCAGCGTTGATCCCGACGGTGACTATGGCTACACCTTC	CSVDPDGDYGYTF